This T cell receptor beta chain derives from a study of CD8+ T cells in alopecia areata. Study-wide points: Many of the expanded lesional clones endured in scalp and blood while on tofacitinib. Tofacitinib significantly brought down scalp clonality and expanded CD8+ clones among top 100. There was only one nonresponder, so it was unclear how baseline CD8+ expansion relates to response.

Treatment given: oral pan-JAK inhibitor, 5-10 mg twice daily. This clone was counted a few times. What it recognizes is unknown. The identical CDR3 is also encoded by other nucleotide sequences in the sample. Reverse transcription of extracted RNA yielded cDNA, which provided the sequencing template. TCRdb's table, derived via immunoSEQ multiplex PCR, lists solely in-frame clones and lacks some. The table includes under 300,000 clones, 60% detected once. Per the germline V gene, CDR1 is GTSNPN and CDR2 is SVGIG (reference sequence). Trimming stripped 1 base from V and 4 bases from J, with 5 bases between. The CDR3 runs to 12 residues.

This specimen was CD4+ T cells sorted from blood, taken around week 54, from a patient treated with tofacitinib. This clonotype was obtained from a human donor with alopecia areata. J is TRBJ1-5 and V is TRBV30, with D possibly matching TRBD1 (5 bases). CDR3 sequence (DNA): TGTGCCTGGAGTGCAGGGAATCAGCCCCAGCATTTT. Protein sequence: CAWSAGNQPQHF.